These T cell receptor beta chains were read from a single sample in a study of blood T cells in healthy people across ages. Each CDR3 protein is one row after TCRdb ran MiXCR on the 5' RACE reads. The data contain 700,000 to 800,000 distinct CDR3 sequences, about 42% of them singletons. The sample comprised blood. The receptors come from a woman aged 55-69 years in good health. CDR3s include the opening cysteine and the closing phenylalanine or tryptophan. Fields, in order: D gene, CDR3 length, J gene, clone size, V gene, CDR3 protein, CDR3 DNA. A D gene is named only where the DNA matches it firmly. Clone sizes are given selectively: once, few, many, or a class where the clone is expanded.

TRBD1 16 TRBJ2-5 NA TRBV7-9 CASSLAPGQALDGQYF TGTGCCAGCAGCTTAGCCCCGGGACAGGCCCTTGATGGGCAGTACTTC
NA 12 TRBJ2-5 many TRBV20-1 CSAKRAGETQYF TGCAGTGCAAAGAGAGCGGGAGAGACCCAGTACTTC
TRBD2 16 TRBJ2-3 NA TRBV12-3/TRBV12-4 CASSFTSGRAPDTQYF TGTGCCAGCAGTTTTACTAGCGGGAGGGCCCCAGATACGCAGTATTTT
NA 15 TRBJ2-7 once TRBV7-9 CASSLEAGASYEQYF TGTGCCAGCAGCTTAGAGGCAGGGGCCTCCTACGAGCAGTACTTC
TRBD1 15 TRBJ1-5 NA TRBV2 CASSGETGSNQPQHF TGTGCCAGCAGTGGAGAGACAGGGAGCAATCAGCCCCAGCATTTT
TRBD2 15 TRBJ2-7 NA TRBV12-3/TRBV12-4 CASSLLAGSYNEQYF TGTGCCAGCAGTCTACTAGCGGGATCCTACAATGAGCAGTACTTC
NA 13 TRBJ2-7 NA TRBV28 CASSLGKRSEQYF TGTGCCAGCAGTTTAGGCAAGCGTAGCGAGCAGTACTTC
TRBD1 14 TRBJ1-5 NA TRBV29-1 CSVGFGTGSQPQHF TGCAGCGTTGGGTTTGGGACAGGGTCTCAGCCCCAGCATTTT
NA 15 TRBJ2-5 few TRBV7-2 CASSLGDTTRGTQYF TGTGCCAGCAGCTTAGGGGACACGACACGGGGGACCCAGTACTTC
TRBD2 18 TRBJ2-3 few TRBV6-5 CASSSGLAGGFGTDTQYF TGTGCCAGCAGTTCGGGACTAGCGGGGGGTTTCGGCACAGATACGCAGTATTTT
NA 14 TRBJ1-1 NA TRBV4-2 CASSQQGRRTGAFF TGTGCCAGCAGCCAACAGGGTCGTCGGACTGGAGCTTTCTTT
TRBD1 13 TRBJ2-7 many TRBV29-1 CSVGQSTSYEQYF TGCAGCGTGGGACAGTCTACCTCCTACGAGCAGTACTTC
NA 14 TRBJ2-5 NA TRBV20-1 CSARGGAGQETQYF TGCAGTGCTAGAGGGGGGGCCGGGCAAGAGACCCAGTACTTC
TRBD2 17 TRBJ2-3 few TRBV20-1 CSATELAGAPSTDTQYF TGCAGTGCTACGGAACTAGCGGGGGCTCCTAGCACAGATACGCAGTATTTT
TRBD1 16 TRBJ2-5 NA TRBV28 CASSSSWDRGGETQYF TGTGCCAGCAGTTCTAGTTGGGACAGGGGAGGAGAGACCCAGTACTTC
NA 12 TRBJ2-3 few TRBV3-1 CASSQGAATQYF TGTGCCAGCAGCCAAGGGGCCGCAACGCAGTATTTT
NA 13 TRBJ2-3 NA TRBV3-1 CASSREGVDTQYF TGTGCCAGCAGCCGAGAAGGTGTGGATACGCAGTATTTT
TRBD1 19 TRBJ2-6 few TRBV2 CASRPGQARSNSGANVLTF TGTGCCAGCAGACCGGGACAGGCGAGGTCTAACTCTGGGGCCAACGTCCTGACTTTC
TRBD2 15 TRBJ2-7 few TRBV29-1 CSVEIAGDVTYEQYF TGCAGCGTTGAAATAGCGGGAGACGTAACCTACGAGCAGTACTTC
TRBD2 14 TRBJ2-1 NA TRBV12-3/TRBV12-4 CASSFAGDRGEQFF TGTGCCAGCAGTTTCGCGGGAGATCGGGGTGAGCAGTTCTTC
NA 13 TRBJ1-2 few TRBV20-1 CSAGVSVGGGYTF TGCAGTGCTGGGGTTTCAGTTGGAGGTGGCTACACCTTC
TRBD1 16 TRBJ2-2 NA TRBV10-3 CAISERTGAKAGELFF TGTGCCATCAGTGAGCGGACAGGGGCTAAAGCCGGGGAGCTGTTTTTT
TRBD1 17 TRBJ1-5 few TRBV10-3 CAISDGTGTVGNQPQHF TGTGCCATCAGTGATGGGACAGGGACCGTCGGCAATCAGCCCCAGCATTTT